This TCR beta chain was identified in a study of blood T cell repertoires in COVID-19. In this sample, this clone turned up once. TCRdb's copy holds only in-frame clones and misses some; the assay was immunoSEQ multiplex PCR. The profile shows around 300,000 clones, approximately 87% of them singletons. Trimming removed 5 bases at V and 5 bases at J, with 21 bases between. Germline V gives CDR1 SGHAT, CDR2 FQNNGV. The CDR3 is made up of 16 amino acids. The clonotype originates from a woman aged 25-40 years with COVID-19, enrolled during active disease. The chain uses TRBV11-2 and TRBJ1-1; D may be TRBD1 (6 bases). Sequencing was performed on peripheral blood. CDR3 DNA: TGTGCCAGCAGCCTAACCCAGACAAAAACAGGGACTGAAGCTTTCTTT. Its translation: CASSLTQTKTGTEAFF.